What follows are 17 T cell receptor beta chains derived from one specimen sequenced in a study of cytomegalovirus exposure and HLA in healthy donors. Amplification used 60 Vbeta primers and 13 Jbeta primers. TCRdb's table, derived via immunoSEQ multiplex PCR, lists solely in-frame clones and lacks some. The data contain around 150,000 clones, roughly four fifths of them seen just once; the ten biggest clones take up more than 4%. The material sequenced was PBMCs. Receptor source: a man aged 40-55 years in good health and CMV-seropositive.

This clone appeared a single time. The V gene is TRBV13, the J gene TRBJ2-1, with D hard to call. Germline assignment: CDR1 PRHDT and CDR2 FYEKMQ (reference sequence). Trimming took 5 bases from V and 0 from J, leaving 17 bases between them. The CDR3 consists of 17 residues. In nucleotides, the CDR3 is TGTGCCAGCAGCGACCTTGGGTCCGCAGGCTCCTACAATGAGCAGTTCTTC. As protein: CASSDLGSAGSYNEQFF.

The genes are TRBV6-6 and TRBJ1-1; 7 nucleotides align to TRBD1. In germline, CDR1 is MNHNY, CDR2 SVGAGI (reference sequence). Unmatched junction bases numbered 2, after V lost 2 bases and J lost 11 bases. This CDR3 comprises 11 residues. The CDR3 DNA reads TGTGCCAGCAGTTACGCACAGGGGGCTTTCTTT. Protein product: CASSYAQGAFF.

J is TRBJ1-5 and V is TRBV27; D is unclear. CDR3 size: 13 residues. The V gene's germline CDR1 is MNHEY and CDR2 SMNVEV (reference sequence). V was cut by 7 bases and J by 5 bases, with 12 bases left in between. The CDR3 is CASKGLWDQPQHF. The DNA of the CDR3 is TGTGCCAGCAAAGGACTTTGGGATCAGCCCCAGCATTTT.

The CDR3 bases are TGTGCCAGCAGCTCCTTCCTTGGCGGCTACACCTTC. Residues: CASSSFLGGYTF. This chain connects TRBV7-2 to TRBJ1-2; no reliable D call. CDR1 is SGHTA, CDR2 FQGNSA, per germline. V was cut by 4 bases and J by 8 bases, with 11 bases left in between. The length of the CDR3 is 12 residues.

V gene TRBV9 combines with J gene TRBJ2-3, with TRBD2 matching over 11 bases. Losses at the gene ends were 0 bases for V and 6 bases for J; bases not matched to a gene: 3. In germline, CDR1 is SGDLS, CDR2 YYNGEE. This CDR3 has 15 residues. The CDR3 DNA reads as TGTGCCAGCAGCGTAGTAGCGGGGGGGAGGGATACGCAGTATTTT. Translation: CASSVVAGGRDTQYF.

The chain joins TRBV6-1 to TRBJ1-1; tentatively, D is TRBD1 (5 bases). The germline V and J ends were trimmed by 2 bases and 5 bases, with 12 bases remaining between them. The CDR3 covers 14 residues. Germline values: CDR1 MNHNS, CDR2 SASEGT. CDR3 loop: CASSELRGWTEAFF. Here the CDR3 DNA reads TGTGCCAGCAGTGAACTAAGGGGTTGGACTGAAGCTTTCTTT.

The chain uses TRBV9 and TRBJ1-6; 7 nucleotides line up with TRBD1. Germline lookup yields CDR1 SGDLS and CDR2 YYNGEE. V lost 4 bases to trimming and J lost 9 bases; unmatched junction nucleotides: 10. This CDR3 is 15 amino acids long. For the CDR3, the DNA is TGTGCCAGCAGCCTACGACAGGGATCATCTTCACCCCTCCACTTT. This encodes CASSLRQGSSSPLHF.

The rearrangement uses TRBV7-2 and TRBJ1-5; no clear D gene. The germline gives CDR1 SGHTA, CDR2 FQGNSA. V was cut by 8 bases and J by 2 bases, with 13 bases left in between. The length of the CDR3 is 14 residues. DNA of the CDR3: TGTGCCAGCCGGCGGGGATCGGGCAATCAGCCCCAGCATTTT. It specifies CASRRGSGNQPQHF.

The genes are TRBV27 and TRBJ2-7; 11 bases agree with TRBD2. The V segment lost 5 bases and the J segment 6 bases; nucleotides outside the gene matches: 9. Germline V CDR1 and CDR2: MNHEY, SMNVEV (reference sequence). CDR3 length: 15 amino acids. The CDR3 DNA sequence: TGTGCCAGCAGTACCACTAGCGGGAGATCGGGCGAGCAGTACTTC. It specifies CASSTTSGRSGEQYF.

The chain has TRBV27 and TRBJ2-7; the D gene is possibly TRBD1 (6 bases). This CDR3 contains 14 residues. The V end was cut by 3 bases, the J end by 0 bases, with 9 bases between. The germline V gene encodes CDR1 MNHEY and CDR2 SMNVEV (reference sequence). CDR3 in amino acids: CASSFTRGSYEQYF. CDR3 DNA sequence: TGTGCCAGCAGTTTCACCAGGGGCTCCTACGAGCAGTACTTC.

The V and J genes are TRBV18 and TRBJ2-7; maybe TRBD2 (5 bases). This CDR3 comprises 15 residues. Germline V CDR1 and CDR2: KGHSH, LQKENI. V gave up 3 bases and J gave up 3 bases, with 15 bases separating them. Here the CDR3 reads CASSPAGKRNYEQYF. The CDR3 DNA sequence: TGTGCCAGCTCACCGGCGGGTAAGCGAAACTACGAGCAGTACTTC.

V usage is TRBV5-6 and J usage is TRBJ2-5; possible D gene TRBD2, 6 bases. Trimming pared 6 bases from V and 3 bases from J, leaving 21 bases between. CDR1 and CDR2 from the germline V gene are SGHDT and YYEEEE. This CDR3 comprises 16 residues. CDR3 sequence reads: CASTPRLERLEETQYF. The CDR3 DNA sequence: TGTGCCAGCACCCCCCGACTAGAGAGGCTTGAAGAGACCCAGTACTTC.

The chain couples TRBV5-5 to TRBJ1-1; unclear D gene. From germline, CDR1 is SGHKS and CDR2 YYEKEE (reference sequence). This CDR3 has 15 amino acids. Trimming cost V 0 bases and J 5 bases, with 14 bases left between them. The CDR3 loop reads CASSLERSSRTEAFF. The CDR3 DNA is TGTGCCAGCAGCTTGGAGCGTTCCAGTAGGACTGAAGCTTTCTTT.

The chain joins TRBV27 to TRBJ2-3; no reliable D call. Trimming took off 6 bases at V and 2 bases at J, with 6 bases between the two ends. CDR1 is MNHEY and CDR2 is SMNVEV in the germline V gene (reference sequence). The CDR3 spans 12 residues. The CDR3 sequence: CASRQNTDTQYF. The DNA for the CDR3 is TGTGCCAGCAGACAGAACACAGATACGCAGTATTTT.

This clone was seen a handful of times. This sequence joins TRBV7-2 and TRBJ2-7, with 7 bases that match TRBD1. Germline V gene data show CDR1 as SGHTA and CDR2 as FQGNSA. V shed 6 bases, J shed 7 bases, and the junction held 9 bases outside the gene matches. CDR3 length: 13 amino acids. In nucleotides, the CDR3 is TGTGCCAGCAGATCTGACAGGGTTAGGGAGCAGTACTTC. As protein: CASRSDRVREQYF.

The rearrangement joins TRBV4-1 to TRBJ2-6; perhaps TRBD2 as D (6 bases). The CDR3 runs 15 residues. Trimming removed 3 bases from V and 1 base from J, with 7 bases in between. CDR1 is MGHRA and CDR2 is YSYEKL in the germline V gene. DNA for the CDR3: TGCGCCAGCAGCCAGGGGAGGTCTGGGGCCAACGTCCTGACTTTC. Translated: CASSQGRSGANVLTF.

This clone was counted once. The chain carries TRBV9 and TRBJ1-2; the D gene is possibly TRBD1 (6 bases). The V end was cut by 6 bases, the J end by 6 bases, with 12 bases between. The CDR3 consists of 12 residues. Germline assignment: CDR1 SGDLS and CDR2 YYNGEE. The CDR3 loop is CASTVGTNGYTF. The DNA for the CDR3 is TGTGCCAGCACCGTCGGGACAAATGGCTACACCTTC.